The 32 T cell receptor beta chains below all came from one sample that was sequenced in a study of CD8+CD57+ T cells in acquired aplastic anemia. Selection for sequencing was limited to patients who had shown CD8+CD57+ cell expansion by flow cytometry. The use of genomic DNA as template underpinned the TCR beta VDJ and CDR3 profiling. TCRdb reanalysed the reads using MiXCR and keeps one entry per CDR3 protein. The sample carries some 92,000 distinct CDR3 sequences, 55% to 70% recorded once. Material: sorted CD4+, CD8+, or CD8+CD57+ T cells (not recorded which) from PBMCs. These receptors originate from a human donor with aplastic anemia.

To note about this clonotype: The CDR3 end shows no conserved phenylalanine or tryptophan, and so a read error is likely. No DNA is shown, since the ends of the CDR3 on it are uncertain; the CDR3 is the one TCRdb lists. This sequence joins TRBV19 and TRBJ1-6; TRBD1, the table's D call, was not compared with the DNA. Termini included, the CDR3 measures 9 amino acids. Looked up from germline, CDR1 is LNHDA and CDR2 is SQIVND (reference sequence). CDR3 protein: CASSSRQLS.

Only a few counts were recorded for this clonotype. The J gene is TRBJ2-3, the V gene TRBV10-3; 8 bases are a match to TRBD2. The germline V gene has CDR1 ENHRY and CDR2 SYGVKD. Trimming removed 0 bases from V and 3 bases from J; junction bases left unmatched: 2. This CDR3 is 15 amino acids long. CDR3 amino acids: CAISESTSETDTQYF. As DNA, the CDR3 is TGTGCCATCAGTGAGTCGACTAGCGAGACAGATACGCAGTATTTT.

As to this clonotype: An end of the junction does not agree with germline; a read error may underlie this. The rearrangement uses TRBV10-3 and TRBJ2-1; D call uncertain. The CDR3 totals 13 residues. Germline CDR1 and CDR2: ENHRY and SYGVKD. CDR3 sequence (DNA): TGTGCCAGCAGTGAGGCTAGCTACAATGAGCAGTTCTTC. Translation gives CASSEASYNEQFF.

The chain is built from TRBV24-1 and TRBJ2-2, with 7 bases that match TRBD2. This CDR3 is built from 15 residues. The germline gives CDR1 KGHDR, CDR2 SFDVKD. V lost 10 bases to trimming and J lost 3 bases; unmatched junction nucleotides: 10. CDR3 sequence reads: CATSEAGDYTGELFF. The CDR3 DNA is TGTGCCACATCTGAGGCGGGAGATTACACCGGGGAGCTGTTTTTT.

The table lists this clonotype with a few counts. DNA for the CDR3: TGTGCCAGCAGTGAAGGGTACAGGGTCGATGAGCAGTTCTTC. This codes for CASSEGYRVDEQFF. The chain carries TRBV2 and TRBJ2-1; a possible D gene is TRBD1 (6 bases). Germline V gene data show CDR1 as SNHLY and CDR2 as FYNNEI. There are 14 residues in the CDR3. The germline V and J ends were trimmed by 1 base and 8 bases, with 12 bases remaining between them.

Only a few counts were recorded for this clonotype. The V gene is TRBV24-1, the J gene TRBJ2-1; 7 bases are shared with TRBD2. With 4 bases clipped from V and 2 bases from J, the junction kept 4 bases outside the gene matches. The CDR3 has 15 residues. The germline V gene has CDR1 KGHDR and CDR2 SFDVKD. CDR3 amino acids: CATSDVGGTYNEQFF. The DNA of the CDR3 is TGTGCCACCAGTGACGTCGGGGGGACCTACAATGAGCAGTTCTTC.

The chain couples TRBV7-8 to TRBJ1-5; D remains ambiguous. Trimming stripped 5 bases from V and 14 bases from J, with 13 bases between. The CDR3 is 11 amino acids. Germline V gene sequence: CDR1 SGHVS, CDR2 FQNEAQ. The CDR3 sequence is CASSPGGEKHF. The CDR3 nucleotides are TGTGCCAGCAGCCCAGGAGGCGAAAAGCATTTT.

CDR3 region: CASSATGAQGETQYF. In DNA form, the CDR3 reads TGCGCCAGCAGTGCTACGGGGGCGCAGGGGGAGACCCAGTACTTC. The chain couples TRBV10-1 to TRBJ2-5; D is tentatively TRBD1 or TRBD2 (6 bases each). With 4 bases removed from V and 5 bases from J, the gap between germline ends came to 17 bases. This CDR3 comprises 15 residues. Per germline, CDR1 WNHNN and CDR2 SYGVQD (reference sequence).

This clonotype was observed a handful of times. The CDR3: CAWTGPLYEQYF. DNA of the CDR3: TGTGCCTGGACAGGACCACTTTACGAGCAGTACTTC. The rearrangement uses TRBV2 and TRBJ2-7; 7 bases match TRBD1. V lost 11 bases and J lost 4; bases outside the gene matches: 8. CDR1 and CDR2 from the germline V gene are SNHLY and FYNNEI. There are 12 residues in the CDR3.

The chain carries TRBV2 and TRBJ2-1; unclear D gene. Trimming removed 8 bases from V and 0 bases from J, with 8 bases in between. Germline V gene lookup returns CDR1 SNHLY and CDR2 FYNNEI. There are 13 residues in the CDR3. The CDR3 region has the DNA TGTGCCAGCGTGACGGGCTCCTACAATGAGCAGTTCTTC. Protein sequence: CASVTGSYNEQFF.

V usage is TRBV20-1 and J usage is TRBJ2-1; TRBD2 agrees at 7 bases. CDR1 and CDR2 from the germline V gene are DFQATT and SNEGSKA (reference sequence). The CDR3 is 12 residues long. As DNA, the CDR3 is TGCAGAGGGGAGGGGACGAGCAATGAGCAGTTCTTC. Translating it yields CRGEGTSNEQFF.

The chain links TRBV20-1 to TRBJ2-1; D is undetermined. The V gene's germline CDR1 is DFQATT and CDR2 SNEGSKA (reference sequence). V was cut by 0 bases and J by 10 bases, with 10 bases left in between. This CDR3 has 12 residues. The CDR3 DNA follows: TGCAGTGCTAGAGATAGGACGGAGGAGCAGTTCTTC. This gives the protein CSARDRTEEQFF.

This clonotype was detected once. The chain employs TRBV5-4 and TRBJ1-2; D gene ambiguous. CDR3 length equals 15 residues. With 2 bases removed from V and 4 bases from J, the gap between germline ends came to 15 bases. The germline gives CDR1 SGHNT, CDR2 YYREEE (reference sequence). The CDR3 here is CASSFLEGAGYGYTF. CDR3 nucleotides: TGTGCCAGCAGCTTTCTCGAGGGAGCAGGCTATGGCTACACCTTC.

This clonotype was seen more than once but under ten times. The CDR3 DNA reads as TGTGCCACCAGTGACCTGGACAGGGACACCGGGGAGCTGTTTTTT. It encodes CATSDLDRDTGELFF. This rearrangement joins TRBV24-1 to TRBJ2-2; TRBD1 matches 8 bases. Germline CDR1 reads KGHDR; CDR2 reads SFDVKD. The V segment lost 4 bases and the J segment 3 bases; nucleotides outside the gene matches: 3. The CDR3 runs to 15 residues.

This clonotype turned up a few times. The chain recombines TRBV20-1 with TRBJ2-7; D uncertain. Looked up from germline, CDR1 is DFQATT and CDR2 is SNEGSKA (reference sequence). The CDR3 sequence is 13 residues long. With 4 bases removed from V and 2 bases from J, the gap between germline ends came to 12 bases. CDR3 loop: CSAKGGTTYEQYF. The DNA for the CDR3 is TGCAGTGCTAAGGGCGGCACAACCTACGAGCAGTACTTC.

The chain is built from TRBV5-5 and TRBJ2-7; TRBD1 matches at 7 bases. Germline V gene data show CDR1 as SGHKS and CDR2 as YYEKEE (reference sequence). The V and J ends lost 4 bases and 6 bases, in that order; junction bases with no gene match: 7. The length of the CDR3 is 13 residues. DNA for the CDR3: TGTGCCAGCAGCCATGTACAGGGGCCCGAGCAGTACTTC. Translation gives CASSHVQGPEQYF.

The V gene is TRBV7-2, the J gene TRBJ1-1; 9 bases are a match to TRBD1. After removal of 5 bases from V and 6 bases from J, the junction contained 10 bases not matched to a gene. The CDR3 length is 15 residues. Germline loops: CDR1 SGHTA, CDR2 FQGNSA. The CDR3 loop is CASSPPDRGIAEAFF. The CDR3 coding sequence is TGTGCCAGCAGCCCGCCGGACAGGGGCATCGCTGAAGCTTTCTTT.

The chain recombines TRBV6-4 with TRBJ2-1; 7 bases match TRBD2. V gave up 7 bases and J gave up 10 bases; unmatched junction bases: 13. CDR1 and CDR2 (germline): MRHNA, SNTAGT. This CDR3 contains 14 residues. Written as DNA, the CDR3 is TGTGCCAGCAAACGGGAGGAGGACACCGGGGAGCAGTTCTTC. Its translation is CASKREEDTGEQFF.

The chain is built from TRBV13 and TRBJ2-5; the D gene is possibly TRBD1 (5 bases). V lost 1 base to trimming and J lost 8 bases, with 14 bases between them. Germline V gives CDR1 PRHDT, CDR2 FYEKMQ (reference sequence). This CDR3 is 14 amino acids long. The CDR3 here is CASSLAGRGSTQYF. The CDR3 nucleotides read TGTGCCAGCAGCTTAGCCGGAAGGGGAAGCACCCAGTACTTC.

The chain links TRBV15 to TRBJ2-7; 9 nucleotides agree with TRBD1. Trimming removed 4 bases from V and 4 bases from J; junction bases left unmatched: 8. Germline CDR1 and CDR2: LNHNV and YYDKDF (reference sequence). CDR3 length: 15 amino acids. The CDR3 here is CATSIETGGSYEQYF. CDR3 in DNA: TGTGCCACCAGCATCGAGACAGGGGGTTCGTACGAGCAGTACTTC.

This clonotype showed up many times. CDR3 DNA: TGTGCCAGCAGCCCCGGCATTTCCGGGGGGCACGCTGAAGCTTTCTTT. Its protein product is CASSPGISGGHAEAFF. The rearrangement uses TRBV7-9 and TRBJ1-1; a weak D match, TRBD1 (6 bases). Per germline, CDR1 SEHNR and CDR2 FQNEAQ (reference sequence). There are 16 residues in the CDR3. Between the trimmed V and J ends, which lost 5 bases and 6 bases, there was a span of 22 bases.

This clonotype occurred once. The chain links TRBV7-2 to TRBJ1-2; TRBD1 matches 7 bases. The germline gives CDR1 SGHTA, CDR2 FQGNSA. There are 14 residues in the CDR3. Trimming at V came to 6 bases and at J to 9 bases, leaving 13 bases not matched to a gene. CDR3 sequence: CASRSQTGHNSYTF. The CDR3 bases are TGTGCCAGCAGAAGCCAGACAGGGCATAACAGCTACACCTTC.

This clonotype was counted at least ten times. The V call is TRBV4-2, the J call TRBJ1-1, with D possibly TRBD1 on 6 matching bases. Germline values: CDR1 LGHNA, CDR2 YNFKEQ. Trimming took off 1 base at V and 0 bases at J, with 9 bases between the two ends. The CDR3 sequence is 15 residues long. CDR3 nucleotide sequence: TGTGCCAGCAGCCAAGTCGGGGGGCTGAACACTGAAGCTTTCTTT. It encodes CASSQVGGLNTEAFF.

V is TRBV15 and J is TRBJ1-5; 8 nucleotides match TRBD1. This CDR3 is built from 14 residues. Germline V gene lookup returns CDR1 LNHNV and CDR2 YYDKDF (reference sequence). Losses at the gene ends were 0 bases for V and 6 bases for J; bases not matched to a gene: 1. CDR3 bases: TGTGCCACCAGCAGAGAGACAGGGGTTCAGCCCCAGCATTTT. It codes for CATSRETGVQPQHF.

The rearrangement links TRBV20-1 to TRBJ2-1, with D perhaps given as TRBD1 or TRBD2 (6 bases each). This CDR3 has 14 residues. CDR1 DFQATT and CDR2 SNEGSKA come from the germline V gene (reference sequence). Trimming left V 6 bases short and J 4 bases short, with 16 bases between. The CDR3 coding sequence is TGCAGTGCGATAGTGGGGGGCGGGTACAATGAGCAGTTCTTC. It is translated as CSAIVGGGYNEQFF.

As DNA, the CDR3 is TGTGCCAGCAGCGCAAGCCATACAGGGCCCCATCAGCCCCAGCATTTT. Translating it yields CASSASHTGPHQPQHF. J is TRBJ1-5 and V is TRBV5-6; D perhaps matches TRBD1 (6 bases). V was shortened by 4 bases and J by 5 bases, with 19 bases between the two germline ends. Germline CDR1 reads SGHDT; CDR2 reads YYEEEE. This CDR3 has 16 residues.

The CDR3 protein is CASSPGRIYGYTF. The CDR3 coding sequence is TGTGCCAGCAGCCCGGGACGGATCTATGGCTACACCTTC. This chain joins TRBV6-1 and TRBJ1-2, with a weak D call TRBD1 (5 bases). The V end lost 6 bases, the J end lost 4 bases, and 12 bases lay between the germline ends. Germline V gene lookup returns CDR1 MNHNS and CDR2 SASEGT. The CDR3 consists of 13 residues.

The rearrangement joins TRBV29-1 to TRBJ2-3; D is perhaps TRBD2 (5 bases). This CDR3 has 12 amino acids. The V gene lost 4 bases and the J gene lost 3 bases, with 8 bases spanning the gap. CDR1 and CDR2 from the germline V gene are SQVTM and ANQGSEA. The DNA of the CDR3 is TGCAGCGTTGGTCCGGGGACAGATACGCAGTATTTT. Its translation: CSVGPGTDTQYF.

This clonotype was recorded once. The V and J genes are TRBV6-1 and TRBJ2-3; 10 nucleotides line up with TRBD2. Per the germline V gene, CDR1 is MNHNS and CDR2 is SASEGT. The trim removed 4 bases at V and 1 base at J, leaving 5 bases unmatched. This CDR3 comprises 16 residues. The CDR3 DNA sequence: TGTGCCAGCAGTGGACCGACTAGCGGGCGCACAGATACGCAGTATTTT. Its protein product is CASSGPTSGRTDTQYF.

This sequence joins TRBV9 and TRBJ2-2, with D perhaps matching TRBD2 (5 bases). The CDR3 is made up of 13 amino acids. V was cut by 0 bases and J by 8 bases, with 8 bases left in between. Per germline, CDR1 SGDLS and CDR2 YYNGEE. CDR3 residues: CASSVGGPGELFF. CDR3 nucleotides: TGTGCCAGCAGCGTAGGAGGGCCTGGGGAGCTGTTTTTT.

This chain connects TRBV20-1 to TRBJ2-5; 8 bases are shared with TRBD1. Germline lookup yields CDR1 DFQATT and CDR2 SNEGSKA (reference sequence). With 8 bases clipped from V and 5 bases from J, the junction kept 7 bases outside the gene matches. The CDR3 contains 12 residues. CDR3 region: CSPQGEGETQYF. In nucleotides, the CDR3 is TGCAGTCCACAGGGGGAAGGGGAGACCCAGTACTTC.

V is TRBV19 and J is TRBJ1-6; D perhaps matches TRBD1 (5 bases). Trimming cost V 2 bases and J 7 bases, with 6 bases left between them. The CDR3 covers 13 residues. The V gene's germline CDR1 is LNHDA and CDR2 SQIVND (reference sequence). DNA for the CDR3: TGTGCCAGTAGTATACGACAGAATTCACCCCTCCACTTT. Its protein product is CASSIRQNSPLHF.